Listed below are T cell receptor beta chains from one sample, sequenced in a study of Graves' ophthalmopathy and Graves' hyperthyroidism. Using its own MiXCR run on the multiplex PCR reads, TCRdb lists one record per CDR3 protein. This table holds roughly 610,000 distinct CDR3 sequences, 20% to 25% found once. Specimen: peripheral blood. These receptors were collected from a woman aged 18-35 years with stable Graves' hyperthyroidism. Some clones in this sample may be carry-over from other donors' samples. Each CDR3 is given with its conserved first and last residue. Each record gives: V gene, D gene, J gene, clone size, CDR3 protein, CDR3 DNA. D genes are given only for firm matches. Some rows mark clone size as missing; the rest say once, few, many or name a class of expanded clone.

>TRBV12-3/TRBV12-4|.|TRBJ2-7|many
CASSIGQKSYEQYF
TGTGCCAGCAGTATCGGACAGAAATCCTACGAGCAGTACTTC
>TRBV5-4|TRBD1|TRBJ1-6|.
CASSLGSTGLNSPLHF
TGTGCCAGCAGCTTGGGATCGACAGGGTTGAATTCACCCCTCCACTTT
>TRBV11-2|TRBD1|TRBJ1-2|many
CASSTRQGSHGYTF
TGTGCCAGCAGCACCCGACAGGGTTCGCATGGCTACACCTTC
>TRBV13|TRBD1|TRBJ1-2|many
CASSPAGQGNYGYTF
TGTGCCAGCAGCCCGGCGGGACAGGGCAACTATGGCTACACCTTC
>TRBV12-3/TRBV12-4|TRBD1|TRBJ1-2|many
CASSLGWTGGYYGYTF
TGTGCCAGCAGTTTAGGCTGGACAGGGGGTTACTATGGCTACACCTTC
>TRBV11-2|.|TRBJ2-7|.
CASSLVLAGNEQYF
TGTGCCAGCAGCTTAGTATTGGCGGGGAACGAGCAGTACTTC
>TRBV12-3/TRBV12-4|.|TRBJ1-1|many
CASTHHGGGTEAFF
TGTGCCAGCACACACCATGGGGGAGGTACTGAAGCTTTCTTT
>TRBV12-3/TRBV12-4|TRBD1|TRBJ1-5|many
CASSSGTGIQPQHF
TGTGCCAGCAGTTCCGGGACAGGGATCCAGCCCCAGCATTTT
>TRBV10-3|.|TRBJ2-5|many
CATREGTEETQYF
TGTGCCACCAGGGAAGGGACGGAAGAGACCCAGTACTTC
>TRBV7-2|.|TRBJ1-2|many
CASSLGPVNYGYTF
TGTGCCAGCAGCTTAGGGCCGGTGAACTATGGCTACACCTTC
>TRBV28|.|TRBJ1-3|.
CASIPGQSSGNTIYF
TGTGCCAGCATCCCCGGACAGAGCTCTGGAAACACCATATATTTT
>TRBV12-3/TRBV12-4|TRBD1|TRBJ2-7|many
CASQYRGLQSEQYF
TGTGCCAGCCAATATAGGGGGCTTCAGAGCGAGCAGTACTTC
>TRBV30|.|TRBJ2-5|few
CAWSVPTEYQETQYF
TGTGCCTGGAGTGTACCTACCGAATACCAAGAGACCCAGTACTTC
>TRBV6-1|.|TRBJ2-7|.
CASSAGFEQYF
TGTGCCAGCAGTGCCGGGTTCGAGCAGTACTTC
>TRBV7-9|.|TRBJ1-6|few
CASSLKPDSPLHF
TGTGCCAGCAGCTTAAAACCGGATTCACCCCTCCACTTT
>TRBV7-3|TRBD1|TRBJ2-2|few
CASSLGTDSFYTGELFF
TGTGCCAGCAGCTTAGGGACAGATAGTTTCTACACCGGGGAGCTGTTTTTT
>TRBV30|TRBD1|TRBJ1-2|few
CAWSVRDRNNGYTF
TGTGCCTGGAGTGTCCGGGACAGGAACAATGGCTACACCTTC
>TRBV28|.|TRBJ1-2|few
CASSPIIPDYGYTF
TGTGCCAGCAGTCCTATCATTCCAGATTATGGCTACACCTTC
>TRBV12-3/TRBV12-4|.|TRBJ1-5|many
CASSSDSNQPQHF
TGTGCCAGCAGTTCAGATAGCAATCAGCCCCAGCATTTT
>TRBV6-5|TRBD1|TRBJ1-2|.
CASSFRDREYGYTF
TGTGCCAGCAGTTTCCGGGACAGGGAATATGGCTACACCTTC
>TRBV27|.|TRBJ2-7|many
CASSFASGSYEQYF
TGTGCCAGCAGTTTTGCTAGTGGCTCCTACGAGCAGTACTTC
>TRBV24-1|.|TRBJ2-2|.
CATMMGGTGELFF
TGTGCCACCATGATGGGAGGCACCGGGGAGCTGTTTTTT
>TRBV12-3/TRBV12-4|TRBD1|TRBJ1-5|many
CASSPGGTQPQHF
TGTGCCAGCAGCCCAGGGGGCACTCAGCCCCAGCATTTT
>TRBV7-2|.|TRBJ1-2|many
CASSLAAGSYGYTF
TGTGCCAGCAGCTTAGCGGCAGGTAGCTATGGCTACACCTTC
>TRBV5-1|.|TRBJ2-2|.
CASSPAGFNTGELFF
TGCGCCAGCAGCCCGGCGGGCTTCAACACCGGGGAGCTGTTTTTT
>TRBV12-3/TRBV12-4|TRBD1|TRBJ2-7|.
CASRNQGDRINEQYF
TGTGCCAGCAGAAACCAGGGGGACAGGATCAACGAGCAGTACTTC
>TRBV11-1|.|TRBJ2-7|few
CASSFSSGGWAYEQYF
TGTGCCAGCAGCTTCTCAAGTGGGGGTTGGGCATACGAGCAGTACTTC
>TRBV24-1|TRBD2|TRBJ2-2|.
CATSDSLAGGPDTGELFF
TGTGCCACCAGTGATTCACTAGCGGGAGGGCCCGATACCGGGGAGCTGTTTTTT
>TRBV12-3/TRBV12-4|.|TRBJ2-5|many
CASGMQLRETQYF
TGTGCCAGTGGGATGCAATTGCGGGAGACCCAGTACTTC
>TRBV6-1|.|TRBJ1-1|many
CASSVVRAWLNTEAFF
TGTGCCAGCAGTGTGGTCCGGGCCTGGTTGAACACTGAAGCTTTCTTT
>TRBV12-3/TRBV12-4|.|TRBJ2-5|many
CASSDNRDGETQYF
TGTGCCAGCAGCGATAACAGGGATGGGGAGACCCAGTACTTC
>TRBV7-6|.|TRBJ2-5|many
CASSSIRAEAVTGEYWTQYF
TGTGCCAGCAGCTCTATTCGCGCGGAGGCCGTGACCGGGGAGTATTGGACCCAGTACTTC
>TRBV30|.|TRBJ1-1|many
CAWSVGGLDTEAFF
TGTGCCTGGAGTGTCGGGGGGCTGGACACTGAAGCTTTCTTT
>TRBV28|.|TRBJ1-1|.
CASKSDMNTEAFF
TGTGCCAGCAAATCGGACATGAACACTGAAGCTTTCTTT
>TRBV6-1|TRBD2|TRBJ2-5|many
CASSELAGEVETQYF
TGTGCCAGCAGTGAGTTGGCGGGGGAGGTAGAGACCCAGTACTTC
>TRBV28|.|TRBJ1-5|.
CASSYWFFDQPQHF
TGTGCCAGCAGTTATTGGTTTTTTGATCAGCCCCAGCATTTT
>TRBV30|TRBD1|TRBJ2-5|many
CAWSEGQGHLQETQYF
TGTGCCTGGAGTGAGGGACAGGGACATTTACAAGAGACCCAGTACTTC
>TRBV7-2|.|TRBJ1-2|many
CASRWGTRTYGYTF
TGTGCCAGCAGGTGGGGCACACGAACCTATGGCTACACCTTC
>TRBV24-1|.|TRBJ2-7|.
CATSGQSLREQYF
TGTGCCACCAGTGGACAGAGTCTCCGCGAGCAGTACTTC
>TRBV6-5|TRBD1|TRBJ2-5|many
CASSLGTGLGRETQYF
TGTGCCAGCAGTTTGGGGACAGGGCTTGGCAGGGAGACCCAGTACTTC
>TRBV25-1|.|TRBJ2-7|.
CASSGTGSPISYEQYF
TGTGCCAGCAGTGGGACCGGGAGCCCTATTTCCTACGAGCAGTACTTC